Each of the 14 T cell receptor beta chains below was sequenced from the same sample in a study of shared clonotypes between healthy human individuals. Using immunoSEQ multiplex PCR, the repertoire was profiled, and TCRdb retains in-frame clones only, with some absent. This sample has 110,000 or so clones, with roughly two thirds found just once. The sequencing input was memory CD8+ T cells sorted from blood. Subset meaning: CD45RO+ cells pooled with CCR7-negative TemRA cells. The receptors originated from a woman between 25 and 40 years old in good health.

This clone was detected many times. V usage is TRBV6-4 and J usage is TRBJ2-3, with D hard to call. The CDR3 extends over 15 amino acids. Trimming left V 2 bases short and J 0 bases short, with 9 bases between. Germline V gene data show CDR1 as MRHNA and CDR2 as SNTAGT. CDR3 nucleotide sequence: TGTGCCAGCAGTGACAAGGGTGGGAGCACAGATACGCAGTATTTT. Translation: CASSDKGGSTDTQYF.

This clone was found a few times. This specimen includes other DNA sequences encoding the same CDR3. The chain uses TRBV29-1 and TRBJ2-1; perhaps D is TRBD1 or TRBD2 (6 bases each). The CDR3 length is 14 residues. Germline V gives CDR1 SQVTM, CDR2 ANQGSEA. Trimming removed 4 bases from V and 5 bases from J, with 15 bases in between. CDR3 sequence (DNA): TGCAGCGTTGTTGGGGCGGGACATCACAATGAGCAGTTCTTC. Residues: CSVVGAGHHNEQFF.

This clone is categorized as medium-sized. The chain combines TRBV28 with TRBJ2-4; D is possibly TRBD1 (5 bases). The V end lost 2 bases, the J end lost 1 base, and 6 bases lay between the germline ends. The CDR3 is 14 residues long. Per the germline V gene, CDR1 is MDHEN and CDR2 is SYDVKM. CDR3 region: CASSLRGAKNIQYF. The CDR3 bases are TGTGCCAGCAGTTTAAGGGGCGCCAAAAACATTCAGTACTTC.

This chain uses TRBV11-2 with TRBJ2-3; 7 nucleotides match TRBD1. The junction had 17 bases not matched to a gene; V was cut back by 0 bases and J by 5 bases. Germline lookup yields CDR1 SGHAT and CDR2 FQNNGV. This CDR3 spans 19 amino acids. CDR3 DNA sequence: TGTGCCAGCAGCTTAGATGTATTTGGGGCAGGGGGTTCGAAAGATACGCAGTATTTT. Protein product: CASSLDVFGAGGSKDTQYF.

The chain carries TRBV4-1 and TRBJ2-7; D is uncertain. The CDR3 contains 13 residues. Trimming stripped 4 bases from V and 2 bases from J, with 9 bases between. Looked up from germline, CDR1 is MGHRA and CDR2 is YSYEKL. CDR3 nucleotide sequence: TGCGCCAGCAGCCCGGACGGACCCTACGAGCAGTACTTC. This encodes CASSPDGPYEQYF.

J is TRBJ1-4 and V is TRBV28; 7 bases line up with TRBD1. The CDR3 consists of 14 residues. Germline V lookup: CDR1 MDHEN, CDR2 SYDVKM. Trimming removed 4 bases from V and 8 bases from J; junction bases left unmatched: 7. CDR3 sequence (DNA): TGTGCCAGCAGTTCTCCGGGACAGAGCGAAAAACTGTTTTTT. Translated, it gives CASSSPGQSEKLFF. The full variable domain, completed using reference TRBV28 and TRBJ1-4, is DVKVTQSSRYLVKRTGEKVFLECVQDMDHENMFWYRQDPGLGLRLIYFSYDVKMKEKGDIPEGYSVSREKKERFSLILESASTNQTSMYLCASSSPGQSEKLFFGSGTQLSVL.

This chain links TRBV10-3 with TRBJ2-1; unclear D gene. Trimming stripped 11 bases from V and 7 bases from J, with 12 bases between. Per the germline V gene, CDR1 is ENHRY and CDR2 is SYGVKD. The CDR3 contains 11 residues. The CDR3, as DNA: TGTGCCGTCGCCCTGGCGAATGAGCAGTTCTTC. Its translation is CAVALANEQFF.

With respect to this clone: A far larger clone is just one base off, so this is likely a read error. The genes are TRBV6-4 and TRBJ1-5, with D perhaps TRBD1 or TRBD2 (5 bases each). Near its end, the DNA agrees better with TRBJ2-3, so the J call may be wrong. The V gene's germline CDR1 is MRHNA and CDR2 SNTAGT. This CDR3 comprises 14 residues. CDR3 amino acids: CASSDSAESGPQYF. The DNA for the CDR3 is TGTGCCAGCAGTGACTCAGCTGAATCGGGGCCCCAGTATTTT.

To note about this clone: A far bigger clonotype differs at one base, so this is likely a read error. V and J are TRBV11-2 and TRBJ2-7, with D perhaps matching TRBD2 (7 bases). CDR1 is SGHAT and CDR2 is FQNNGV in the germline V gene. This CDR3 spans 16 amino acids. Trimming stripped 2 bases from V and 6 bases from J, with 20 bases between. The CDR3 DNA follows: TGTGCCAGCAGCTTACTTGCGGGAGTAGGGGGGGGCGAGCAGTACTTC. Protein sequence: CASSLLAGVGGGEQYF.

This clone was observed many times. V usage is TRBV6-5 and J usage is TRBJ1-1; maybe TRBD1 (5 bases). Germline V CDR1 and CDR2: MNHEY, SVGAGI. V shed 4 bases and J shed 4 bases, with 13 bases lying between them. This CDR3 region has 14 residues. CDR3 bases: TGTGCCAGCAGTTCCCAGGGTGGGTTCACTGAAGCTTTCTTT. Protein sequence: CASSSQGGFTEAFF.

The rearrangement links TRBV28 to TRBJ2-5, with 8 bases aligning to TRBD2. J lost 4 bases, V lost 2 bases, and 6 bases had no gene match. This CDR3 is built from 15 residues. Germline values: CDR1 MDHEN, CDR2 SYDVKM. CDR3 in DNA: TGTGCCAGCAGTTTAGATCCGGGACTAGGAGAGACCCAGTACTTC. Its translation: CASSLDPGLGETQYF.

This clone was seen just once. The CDR3 sequence: CASSFTSGSNEQYF. Here the CDR3 DNA reads TGTGCCAGCAGTTTTACTAGCGGGAGTAACGAGCAGTACTTC. This chain links TRBV7-9 with TRBJ2-7; TRBD2 matches at 11 bases. Germline assignment: CDR1 SEHNR and CDR2 FQNEAQ (reference sequence). This CDR3 contains 14 residues. The V segment lost 6 bases and the J segment 5 bases; nucleotides outside the gene matches: 6.

This clone occurred many times. The V call is TRBV29-1, the J call TRBJ1-2; D unclear. The CDR3 has 11 residues. Germline CDR1 is SQVTM and CDR2 is ANQGSEA. V dropped 2 bases and J dropped 5 bases, with 6 bases sitting between them. CDR3 region: CSVESAYGYTF. CDR3 in DNA: TGCAGCGTTGAAAGTGCGTATGGCTACACCTTC.

In this sample, this clone turned up once. The chain recombines TRBV19 with TRBJ2-6; no clear D gene. This CDR3 spans 13 amino acids. Germline values: CDR1 LNHDA, CDR2 SQIVND (reference sequence). V was shortened by 6 bases and J by 2 bases, with 5 bases between the two germline ends. CDR3 sequence (DNA): TGTGCCAGTAGCCCCACTGGGGCCAACGTCCTGACTTTC. It codes for CASSPTGANVLTF.